This TCR beta chain was recovered during a study of vaccination effects on CD4 cells after COVID-19. On the study more broadly: Median timing of post-vaccine samples was 72 days after the second dose.

The V end lost 0 bases, the J end lost 0 bases, and 11 bases lay between the germline ends. The CDR3 totals 16 residues. Germline CDR1 is LGHNA and CDR2 is YNFKEQ. A few counts support this clone. Its antigen is unknown. A roughly ten-day culture period preceded the isolation of CD4+ T cells. Two doses of either BNT162b2 or mRNA-1273 were given to each participant. Vaccine recipients had no previous SARS-CoV-2 infection; their nucleocapsid antibodies were negative. Half of the medium was exchanged for IL-2 medium on both days 3 and 7. Repertoires were generated with immunoSEQ multiplex PCR, while TCRdb's copy carries only in-frame clones and drops some. The sample records around 40,000 clones, around 70% being singletons.

The source is a human donor who received a COVID-19 vaccine. The J gene is TRBJ1-2, the V gene TRBV4-2, with a possible D match to TRBD1 (5 bases). The source was CD4+ T cells from PBMCs cultured without peptide, collected after COVID-19 vaccination. The CDR3 spells CASSQDRGTANYGYTF. CDR3 nucleotides: TGTGCCAGCAGCCAAGATCGGGGCACGGCTAACTATGGCTACACCTTC.